This entry concerns a single T cell receptor beta chain. The data originate from a study of cytomegalovirus exposure and HLA in healthy donors. The PCR was carried out with 60 Vbeta primers and 13 Jbeta primers. Generated by immunoSEQ multiplex PCR, the TCRdb table keeps only in-frame clones and is missing some. The sample has 250,000 to 350,000 clones, about nine tenths seen once. The V segment lost 3 bases and the J segment 5 bases; nucleotides outside the gene matches: 1. CDR1 and CDR2 (germline): WNHNN, SYGVQD (reference sequence). This CDR3 region has 14 residues. Donors consisted of healthy bone marrow donors.

Sample: PBMCs. The receptor comes from a man between 35 and 55 years old in good health and CMV-seropositive. The V and J genes are TRBV10-1 and TRBJ2-7, with 13 bases aligning to TRBD2. The CDR3 sequence: CASSELAGGHEQYF. CDR3 in DNA: TGCGCCAGCAGTGAACTAGCGGGAGGGCACGAGCAGTACTTC.